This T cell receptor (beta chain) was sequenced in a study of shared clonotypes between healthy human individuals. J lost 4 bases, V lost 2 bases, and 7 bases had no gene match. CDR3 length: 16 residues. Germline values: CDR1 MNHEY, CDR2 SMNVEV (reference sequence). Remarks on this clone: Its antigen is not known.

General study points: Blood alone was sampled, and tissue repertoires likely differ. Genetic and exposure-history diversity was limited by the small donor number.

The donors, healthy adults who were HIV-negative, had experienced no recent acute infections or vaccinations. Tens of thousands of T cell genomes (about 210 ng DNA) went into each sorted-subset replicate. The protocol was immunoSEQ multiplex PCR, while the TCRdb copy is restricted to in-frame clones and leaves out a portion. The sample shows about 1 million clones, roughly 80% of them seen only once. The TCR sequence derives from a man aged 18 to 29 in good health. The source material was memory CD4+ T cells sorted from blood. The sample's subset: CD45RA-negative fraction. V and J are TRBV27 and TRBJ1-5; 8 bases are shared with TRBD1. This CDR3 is CASSLRGDRGNQPQHF. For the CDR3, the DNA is TGTGCCAGCAGTTTAAGAGGTGACAGGGGTAATCAGCCCCAGCATTTT.